The 15 T cell receptor beta chains in this list originate from one sample, sequenced in a study of T-cell memory formation after mild COVID-19. From the 5' RACE reads, TCRdb called clonotypes with MiXCR, one entry per CDR3 protein. The repertoire holds 250,000 to 400,000 distinct CDR3 sequences, with approximately 15% as singletons. The sequencing input was PBMCs or a T cell subset sorted from them (not recorded which). These receptor sequences come from a man aged 18 to 35 who had mild COVID-19 (a few samples of this study predate the infection). Cell type and time point are not known.

The chain employs TRBV29-1 and TRBJ1-1; 9 bases fit TRBD1. CDR1 is SQVTM and CDR2 is ANQGSEA in the germline V gene. This CDR3 is built from 14 residues. V lost 1 base to trimming and J lost 5 bases; unmatched junction nucleotides: 5. The CDR3 region is CSVEGTGDWTEAFF. The CDR3 DNA is TGCAGCGTTGAAGGGACAGGGGATTGGACTGAAGCTTTCTTT.

The gene calls are TRBV10-3 and TRBJ1-2; no clear D gene. The CDR3 length is 15 residues. Germline V gene lookup returns CDR1 ENHRY and CDR2 SYGVKD. V lost 3 bases and J lost 2, with 13 bases in between. DNA for the CDR3: TGTGCCATCAGTGATATTGTCTGGCAGAACTATGGCTACACCTTC. Translated, it gives CAISDIVWQNYGYTF.

This rearrangement joins TRBV7-9 to TRBJ1-1; no clear D. CDR1 is SEHNR and CDR2 is FQNEAQ in the germline V gene (reference sequence). V was clipped by 5 bases and J by 1 base, with 8 bases between them. This CDR3 is built from 13 residues. The CDR3 DNA sequence: TGTGCCAGCAGCCGGAAGTGGAACACTGAAGCTTTCTTT. Its translation is CASSRKWNTEAFF.

This chain links TRBV6-4 with TRBJ1-6; TRBD1 agrees at 7 bases. V shed 0 bases and J 11 bases; nucleotides not matched to a gene: 4. The CDR3 sequence is 14 residues long. From germline, CDR1 is MRHNA and CDR2 SNTAGT. The CDR3 is CASSDSGRGTPLHF. The CDR3 DNA is TGTGCCAGCAGTGACTCCGGCAGGGGGACACCCCTCCACTTT.

This clonotype showed up many times. The chain employs TRBV7-9 and TRBJ1-2; D is uncertain. Germline V gives CDR1 SEHNR, CDR2 FQNEAQ (reference sequence). This CDR3 contains 17 residues. The V gene lost 1 base and the J gene lost 2 bases, with 17 bases spanning the gap. CDR3 coding DNA: TGTGCCAGCAGCTTAGGTGGCCGGACGGGGAACAACTATGGCTACACCTTC. The encoded protein is CASSLGGRTGNNYGYTF.

The rearrangement uses TRBV2 and TRBJ2-1; D is unresolved. V was cut by 5 bases and J by 9 bases, with 14 bases left in between. This CDR3 has 13 residues. The V gene's germline CDR1 is SNHLY and CDR2 FYNNEI. The CDR3 DNA reads as TGTGCCAGCAGTCTCACGTACGGCGGTGAGCAGTTCTTC. It encodes CASSLTYGGEQFF.

The sample holds a few counts of this clonotype. V is TRBV12-3 or TRBV12-4 and J is TRBJ1-6, with D possibly being TRBD1 (5 bases). This CDR3 is built from 16 residues. V lost 7 bases to trimming and J lost 8 bases, with 21 bases between them. DNA of the CDR3: TGTGCCAGCACCCCGCGGGGGGTCAGTGGTGATTCACCCCTCCACTTT. Translated, it gives CASTPRGVSGDSPLHF.

As regards this clonotype: At one end, the junction sequence differs from germline, possibly due to a read error. The V gene is TRBV28, the J gene TRBJ2-3, with a weak D call TRBD2 (5 bases). Germline loops: CDR1 MDHEN, CDR2 SYDVKM. The CDR3 is made up of 13 amino acids. The CDR3 region has the DNA TGCGCTCACCGAGGGTCTAGCACAGATACGCAGTATTTT. The encoded protein is CAHRGSSTDTQYF.

This clonotype was observed a few times. J is TRBJ2-4 and V is TRBV5-8, with 13 bases lining up with TRBD2. V lost 5 bases to trimming and J lost 7 bases; unmatched junction nucleotides: 6. CDR1 and CDR2 from the germline V gene are SGHTS and YDEGEE. The CDR3 sequence is 15 residues long. DNA of the CDR3: TGTGCCAGCAGGACTAGCGGGGGGCTCCGGAACATTCAGTACTTC. It translates to CASRTSGGLRNIQYF.

This clonotype has more than one count but fewer than ten. The J gene is TRBJ1-1, the V gene TRBV10-3; D not certain. Per germline, CDR1 ENHRY and CDR2 SYGVKD. The ends were cut back, 3 bases at V and 6 bases at J, with 11 bases in the middle. The length of the CDR3 is 13 residues. CDR3 in amino acids: CAISDRPEAEAFF. CDR3 sequence (DNA): TGTGCCATCAGTGATCGCCCAGAGGCTGAAGCTTTCTTT.

The V gene is TRBV4-2, the J gene TRBJ2-5; D may be TRBD2 (6 bases). Germline-derived CDR1 and CDR2 are LGHNA and YNFKEQ. There are 16 residues in the CDR3. Trimming removed 4 bases from V and 1 base from J, with 16 bases in between. CDR3 amino acids: CASSRATRSGQETQYF. The CDR3 DNA sequence: TGTGCCAGCAGCCGAGCGACTAGAAGCGGCCAAGAGACCCAGTACTTC.

This clonotype was found a few times. The chain has TRBV7-2 and TRBJ2-3; D ambiguous. This CDR3 comprises 17 residues. The V gene lost 5 bases and the J gene lost 5 bases, with 23 bases spanning the gap. CDR1 and CDR2 from the germline V gene are SGHTA and FQGNSA. In DNA, the CDR3 is TGTGCCAGCAGCCCTCCGGTCTCCGGTAGGCTCGGAGATACGCAGTATTTT. Translation gives CASSPPVSGRLGDTQYF. Based on the CDR3 plus reference TRBV7-2 and TRBJ2-3, the full variable domain is GAGVSQSPSNKVTEKGKDVELRCDPISGHTALYWYRQSLGQGLEFLIYFQGNSAPDKSGLPSDRFSAERTGGSVSTLTIQRTQQEDSAVYLCASSPPVSGRLGDTQYFGPGTRLTVL.

The V gene is TRBV5-1, the J gene TRBJ2-3; D tentatively fits TRBD1 or TRBD2 (5 bases each). Per germline, CDR1 SGHRS and CDR2 YFSETQ. The V end lost 6 bases, the J end lost 2 bases, and 13 bases lay between the germline ends. The CDR3 is 14 residues long. CDR3 sequence: CASTWDAFTDTQYF. The CDR3 coding sequence is TGCGCCAGCACCTGGGACGCATTCACAGATACGCAGTATTTT.

Many counts were recorded for this clonotype. The chain uses TRBV20-1 and TRBJ2-7; tentative D call: TRBD2 (5 bases). The germline V gene has CDR1 DFQATT and CDR2 SNEGSKA (reference sequence). The CDR3 has 14 residues. Trimming cost V 6 bases and J 0 bases, with 15 bases left between them. Here the CDR3 DNA reads TGCAGTGCCCACGACTATCACCACTCCTACGAGCAGTACTTC. This gives the protein CSAHDYHHSYEQYF.

The chain combines TRBV24-1 with TRBJ2-5; D is possibly TRBD1 or TRBD2 (5 bases each). This CDR3 comprises 18 residues. Germline values: CDR1 KGHDR, CDR2 SFDVKD. V gave up 1 base and J gave up 2 bases, with 19 bases separating them. Here the CDR3 DNA reads TGTGCCACCAGTGATTTCGAGGGACCCACGGGTTTTCAAGAGACCCAGTACTTC. It specifies CATSDFEGPTGFQETQYF.